Shown below are 24 T cell receptor beta chains from a single sample sequenced in a study of T cells in Graves' hyperthyroidism and ophthalmopathy. Regions amplified from RNA transcripts were the TCR beta CDR3 regions. First-round RT-PCR targeting the TCR CDR3 was performed with the HTBI primer set. One entry per CDR3 protein, called by TCRdb with MiXCR from the multiplex PCR reads. Altogether about 620,000 distinct CDR3 sequences are present, 16% being singletons, with the ten largest covering less than 4.5%. The sample consisted of blood. The receptors originated from a woman in her thirties with Graves' hyperthyroidism.

This clonotype was detected many times. As DNA, the CDR3 is TGTGCCAGCAGTCCTAGCGGGAGGAAGTACAATGAGCAGTTCTTC. Encoded protein: CASSPSGRKYNEQFF. J is TRBJ2-1 and V is TRBV28, with 11 bases that match TRBD2. This CDR3 comprises 15 residues. Trimming at V came to 5 bases and at J to 4 bases, leaving 4 bases not matched to a gene. Germline loops: CDR1 MDHEN, CDR2 SYDVKM. Drawing the rest from reference TRBV28 and TRBJ2-1, the complete variable domain is DVKVTQSSRYLVKRTGEKVFLECVQDMDHENMFWYRQDPGLGLRLIYFSYDVKMKEKGDIPEGYSVSREKKERFSLILESASTNQTSMYLCASSPSGRKYNEQFFGPGTRLTVL.

This clonotype was picked up many times. This chain links TRBV7-9 with TRBJ2-7, with TRBD1 matching 7 bases. The germline CDR1 and CDR2 sequences are SEHNR and FQNEAQ (reference sequence). This CDR3 has 17 amino acids. V gave up 5 bases and J gave up 0 bases; unmatched junction bases: 13. The CDR3 protein is CASSAHEAGTASYEQYF. CDR3 sequence (DNA): TGTGCCAGCAGCGCACACGAGGCCGGGACAGCCTCCTACGAGCAGTACTTC.

This chain's CDR3 is CASGRGLAPTGELFF. The CDR3 DNA follows: TGTGCCAGCGGGAGGGGACTAGCCCCCACCGGGGAGCTGTTTTTT. This chain joins TRBV7-9 and TRBJ2-2; TRBD2 aligns across 9 bases. Trimming cost V 8 bases and J 4 bases; bases outside gene matches: 8. The CDR3 is 15 amino acids. Germline assignment: CDR1 SEHNR and CDR2 FQNEAQ (reference sequence).

Many counts were recorded for this clonotype. The chain carries TRBV20-1 and TRBJ2-7; 8 nucleotides line up with TRBD2. The V segment lost 3 bases and the J segment 4 bases; nucleotides outside the gene matches: 14. Germline V gene data show CDR1 as DFQATT and CDR2 as SNEGSKA (reference sequence). The CDR3 extends over 16 amino acids. The CDR3 spells CSASVAGGLWGYEQYF. CDR3 sequence (DNA): TGCAGTGCTAGTGTGGCGGGAGGCCTCTGGGGGTACGAGCAGTACTTC.

This chain joins TRBV25-1 and TRBJ2-1; 8 nucleotides agree with TRBD1. Germline trimming cut 5 bases from V and 5 bases from J; bases unmatched to any gene: 11. The CDR3 covers 16 residues. Per the germline V gene, CDR1 is MGHDK and CDR2 is SYGVNS. In DNA, the CDR3 is TGTGCCAGCAGTCGACAGGGGTGGACTCAAAACAATGAGCAGTTCTTC. This codes for CASSRQGWTQNNEQFF.

This chain links TRBV5-6 with TRBJ2-7; 7 bases are a match to TRBD1. The CDR3 loop spans 14 amino acids. CDR1 is SGHDT and CDR2 is YYEEEE in the germline V gene. With 0 bases clipped from V and 6 bases from J, the junction kept 6 bases outside the gene matches. The CDR3 here is CASSLGQGLVEQYF. For the CDR3, the DNA is TGTGCCAGCAGCTTGGGACAGGGTTTAGTCGAGCAGTACTTC.

This clonotype was detected many times. The J gene is TRBJ2-7, the V gene TRBV27; D gene unclear. Trimming shortened V by 4 bases and J by 2 bases, and 9 bases separated the two germline ends. The germline CDR1 and CDR2 sequences are MNHEY and SMNVEV (reference sequence). The CDR3 totals 13 residues. CDR3 sequence: CASSSPPPYEQYF. The DNA for the CDR3 is TGTGCCAGCAGTTCCCCCCCACCCTACGAGCAGTACTTC.

The V and J genes are TRBV4-3 and TRBJ2-2, with TRBD2 identical over 9 bases. Germline-derived CDR1 and CDR2 are LGHNA and YSLEER. The CDR3 sequence is 18 residues long. The trim removed 1 base at V and 4 bases at J, leaving 10 bases unmatched. The CDR3 reads CASSQVFVAGGPTGELFF. Written as DNA, the CDR3 is TGCGCCAGCAGCCAAGTATTTGTGGCGGGAGGGCCCACCGGGGAGCTGTTTTTT.

This clonotype was seen once. A much larger clone lies one base from this, so it may be a read error. The CDR3 ends on some other residue instead of the conserved phenylalanine or tryptophan, so this is likely a read error. The V and J genes are TRBV4-1 and TRBJ2-7, with a weak D call TRBD2 (6 bases). Germline loops: CDR1 MGHRA, CDR2 YSYEKL. Trimming shortened V by 1 base and J by 3 bases, and 13 bases separated the two germline ends. This CDR3 has 15 amino acids. The CDR3 region is CASSQGNLEGYEQYL. The CDR3 DNA follows: TGCGCCAGCAGCCAAGGGAATTTGGAGGGCTACGAGCAGTACCTC.

This clonotype occurred many times. The genes are TRBV5-1 and TRBJ2-2, with D hard to call. The V end lost 5 bases, the J end lost 4 bases, and 6 bases lay between the germline ends. The CDR3 has 12 amino acids. Germline V gene data show CDR1 as SGHRS and CDR2 as YFSETQ. The CDR3 sequence is CASRSTTGELFF. The CDR3 nucleotides are TGCGCCAGCAGGTCTACCACCGGGGAGCTGTTTTTT.

This clonotype was detected ten times or more. J is TRBJ2-1 and V is TRBV11-2; 11 bases are shared with TRBD2. From germline, CDR1 is SGHAT and CDR2 FQNNGV. The CDR3 covers 15 residues. J lost 6 bases, V lost 6 bases, and 7 bases had no gene match. The CDR3 DNA follows: TGTGCCAGCAGGGTAGCGGGAGGGACATCCAATGAGCAGTTCTTC. This sequence encodes CASRVAGGTSNEQFF.

CDR3 loop: CASSVAGTGANEQYF. Here the CDR3 DNA reads TGTGCCAGCAGCGTAGCCGGGACAGGGGCGAACGAGCAGTACTTC. This sequence joins TRBV9 and TRBJ2-7, with 10 bases that match TRBD1. CDR1 is SGDLS, CDR2 YYNGEE, per germline. After removal of 0 bases from V and 5 bases from J, the junction contained 5 bases not matched to a gene. This CDR3 region has 15 residues.

This clonotype appeared many times. The chain employs TRBV2 and TRBJ2-7, with 8 bases lining up with TRBD1. The length of the CDR3 is 14 residues. The ends lost 8 bases at V and 5 bases at J; junction bases unmatched: 11. Germline assignment: CDR1 SNHLY and CDR2 FYNNEI. Here the CDR3 DNA reads TGTGCCAGCTGGGCCGGACAGGGCGGCCACGAGCAGTACTTC. This gives the protein CASWAGQGGHEQYF.

This clonotype has ten or more counts. The chain links TRBV2 to TRBJ2-6, with D perhaps TRBD2 (6 bases). CDR3 length: 17 residues. The V and J ends lost 4 bases and 0 bases respectively, with 13 bases between them. Germline loops: CDR1 SNHLY, CDR2 FYNNEI. The CDR3 coding sequence is TGTGCCAGCAGTGCGGGGACTGGAAGCTCTGGGGCCAACGTCCTGACTTTC. This encodes CASSAGTGSSGANVLTF.

The CDR3, as DNA: TGTGCCAGCAGTTCCCAGGCGAACGAGCAGTACTTC. Its translation is CASSSQANEQYF. The chain recombines TRBV6-5 with TRBJ2-7; D is ambiguous. The CDR3 is 12 amino acids. CDR1 is MNHEY, CDR2 SVGAGI, per germline. The ends were cut back, 4 bases at V and 5 bases at J, with 9 bases in the middle.

This clonotype was counted many times. J is TRBJ1-6 and V is TRBV2; 9 bases agree with TRBD1. V shed 8 bases, J shed 9 bases, and the junction held 11 bases outside the gene matches. Germline V gene sequence: CDR1 SNHLY, CDR2 FYNNEI. This CDR3 spans 15 amino acids. Written as DNA, the CDR3 is TGTGCCAGCTTCGGGGGCCGGACAGGGGTTTCACCCCTCCACTTT. Residues: CASFGGRTGVSPLHF.

This clonotype was recorded many times. The chain combines TRBV10-3 with TRBJ1-5; D is unclear. V shed 6 bases and J shed 1 base, with 7 bases lying between them. This CDR3 region has 13 residues. Germline CDR1 reads ENHRY; CDR2 reads SYGVKD. The CDR3: CAISDASNQPQHF. The CDR3 region has the DNA TGTGCCATCAGCGACGCCAGCAATCAGCCCCAGCATTTT.

At least ten counts were recorded for this clonotype. The chain links TRBV11-2 to TRBJ1-1; TRBD1 matches 8 bases. Germline V gene data show CDR1 as SGHAT and CDR2 as FQNNGV. The V gene end was trimmed by 5 bases and the J gene end by 5 bases; junction bases not matched to a gene: 7. The CDR3 totals 14 residues. CDR3 in DNA: TGTGCCAGCAGCGACCAGGGGGCAGGGACTGAAGCTTTCTTT. It is translated as CASSDQGAGTEAFF. The full variable domain, in which reference TRBV11-2 and TRBJ1-1 provide the parts outside the CDR3, is EAGVAQSPRYKIIEKRQSVAFWCNPISGHATLYWYQQILGQGPKLLIQFQNNGVVDDSQLPKDRFSAERLKGVDSTLKIQPAKLEDSAVYLCASSDQGAGTEAFFGQGTRLTVV.

The V gene is TRBV20-1, the J gene TRBJ2-5, with 8 nucleotides matching TRBD1. Losses at the gene ends were 6 bases for V and 2 bases for J; bases not matched to a gene: 5. The germline V gene has CDR1 DFQATT and CDR2 SNEGSKA (reference sequence). The CDR3 runs to 13 residues. CDR3 sequence reads: CSAPNRGQETQYF. In nucleotides, the CDR3 is TGCAGTGCGCCGAACAGGGGGCAAGAGACCCAGTACTTC.

This clonotype was seen many times. The chain uses TRBV2 and TRBJ1-1; 9 nucleotides match TRBD1. Per germline, CDR1 SNHLY and CDR2 FYNNEI. The V segment lost 2 bases and the J segment 2 bases; nucleotides outside the gene matches: 3. CDR3 size: 15 residues. The CDR3, as DNA: TGTGCCAGCAGTGAAAACAGGGGGCTTAACACTGAAGCTTTCTTT. Amino acids: CASSENRGLNTEAFF.

The genes are TRBV13 and TRBJ1-5; the D gene is possibly TRBD1 (6 bases). CDR1 is PRHDT, CDR2 FYEKMQ, per germline (reference sequence). This CDR3 is 16 amino acids long. V lost 0 bases and J lost 1, with 10 bases in between. CDR3 region: CASSLGGADSNQPQHF. CDR3 DNA: TGTGCCAGCAGCTTAGGGGGGGCCGACAGCAATCAGCCCCAGCATTTT.

In this sample, this clonotype turned up many times. V usage is TRBV28 and J usage is TRBJ1-1; perhaps TRBD1 as D (5 bases). V lost 1 base, J lost 5 bases, and 11 bases lay in between. CDR1 and CDR2 (germline): MDHEN, SYDVKM. This CDR3 spans 14 amino acids. The CDR3: CASSLSQGGTEAFF. The CDR3 coding sequence is TGTGCCAGCAGTTTATCGCAGGGTGGGACTGAAGCTTTCTTT.

Ten or more counts support this clonotype. The chain is built from TRBV25-1 and TRBJ1-1; D remains ambiguous. The germline V and J ends were trimmed by 1 base and 10 bases, with 13 bases remaining between them. From germline, CDR1 is MGHDK and CDR2 SYGVNS. The CDR3 length is 13 residues. CDR3 in amino acids: CASSESGLWVAFF. Written as DNA, the CDR3 is TGTGCCAGCAGTGAATCAGGTTTGTGGGTAGCTTTCTTT.

The V and J genes are TRBV19 and TRBJ1-1; D gene ambiguous. CDR1 LNHDA and CDR2 SQIVND come from the germline V gene (reference sequence). The CDR3 has 11 amino acids. Between the trimmed V and J ends, which lost 5 bases and 7 bases, there was a span of 8 bases. CDR3 sequence reads: CASSGGLEAFF. In DNA, the CDR3 is TGTGCCAGTAGTGGAGGACTTGAAGCTTTCTTT. The whole variable domain, filled in from reference TRBV19 and TRBJ1-1, reads DGGITQSPKYLFRKEGQNVTLSCEQNLNHDAMYWYRQDPGQGLRLIYYSQIVNDFQKGDIAEGYSVSREKKESFPLTVTSAQKNPTAFYLCASSGGLEAFFGQGTRLTVV.